This T cell receptor (beta chain) was recorded in a study of T cells in Graves' hyperthyroidism and ophthalmopathy. Study findings and constraints: Most thyroid clonotypes with frequency above 0.001 were detected in blood.

This clonotype was detected only a few times. The antigen remains unidentified. Amplified regions were TCR beta CDR3 sequences from RNA transcripts. First-round RT-PCR with HTBI primers amplified the TCR CDR3 region. TCRdb re-called the multiplex PCR reads through MiXCR, storing one row per CDR3 protein. The repertoire holds roughly 500,000 distinct CDR3 sequences, with approximately 49% as singletons. V was clipped by 2 bases and J by 7 bases, with 10 bases between them. Looked up from germline, CDR1 is KGHDR and CDR2 is SFDVKD. The CDR3 extends over 13 amino acids. The receptor's source is an adult woman with Graves' disease, either hyperthyroidism or ophthalmopathy (not recorded which). J is TRBJ1-2 and V is TRBV24-1; maybe TRBD1 (5 bases). Sequenced sample: peripheral blood or thyroid tissue (not recorded which). The CDR3 is CATSDYVGGGYTF. The CDR3, as DNA: TGTGCCACCAGTGATTACGTTGGGGGTGGCTACACCTTC.